Below, one T cell receptor (beta chain) is given with its context. Its antigen is not identified. The data stem from a study of OX40 agonist ivuxolimab in advanced cancers. Study overall: Prior checkpoint blockade (anti-PD-1, anti-PD-L1 or anti-CTLA-4) was permitted; approximately 40% had it. The study reported partial responses in three patients: one hepatocellular carcinoma, two cutaneous melanoma. Findings of the study overall: CD8+ T cells averaged more expanded clones than CD4+. The 0.1-3.0 mg/kg partial responders had among the lowest clonal expansion.

Assay: immunoSEQ multiplex PCR; the TCRdb copy retains only in-frame clones and omits some. The table has 70,000 or so clones, roughly 90% seen once. The germline V gene has CDR1 LNHNV and CDR2 YYDKDF (reference sequence). Trimming took off 0 bases at V and 5 bases at J, with 20 bases between the two ends. The CDR3 loop spans 17 amino acids. The clonotype originates from an adult with an advanced solid tumor such as melanoma, head and neck, liver or kidney cancer. The specimen was CD4+ or CD8+ T cells sorted from blood, collected in a trial of the OX40 agonist ivuxolimab. The chain employs TRBV15 and TRBJ2-7; TRBD1 is a possible D gene (5 bases). This chain's CDR3 is CATSRESPAGLLNEQYF. Here the CDR3 DNA reads TGTGCCACCAGCAGAGAGAGCCCTGCAGGGCTGTTAAACGAGCAGTACTTC.